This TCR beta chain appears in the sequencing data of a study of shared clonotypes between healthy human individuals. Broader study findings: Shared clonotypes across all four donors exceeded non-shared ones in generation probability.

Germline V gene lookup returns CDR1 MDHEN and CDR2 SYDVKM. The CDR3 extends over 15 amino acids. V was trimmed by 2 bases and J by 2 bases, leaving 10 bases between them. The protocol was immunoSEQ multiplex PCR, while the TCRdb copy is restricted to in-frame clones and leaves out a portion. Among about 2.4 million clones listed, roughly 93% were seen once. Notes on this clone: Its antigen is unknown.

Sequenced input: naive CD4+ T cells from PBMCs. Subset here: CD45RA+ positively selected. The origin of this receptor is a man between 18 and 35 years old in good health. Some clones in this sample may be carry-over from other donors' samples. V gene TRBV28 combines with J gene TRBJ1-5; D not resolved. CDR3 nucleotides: TGTGCCAGCAGTTTAAGGAGGGCGGGCAATCAGCCCCAGCATTTT. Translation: CASSLRRAGNQPQHF.